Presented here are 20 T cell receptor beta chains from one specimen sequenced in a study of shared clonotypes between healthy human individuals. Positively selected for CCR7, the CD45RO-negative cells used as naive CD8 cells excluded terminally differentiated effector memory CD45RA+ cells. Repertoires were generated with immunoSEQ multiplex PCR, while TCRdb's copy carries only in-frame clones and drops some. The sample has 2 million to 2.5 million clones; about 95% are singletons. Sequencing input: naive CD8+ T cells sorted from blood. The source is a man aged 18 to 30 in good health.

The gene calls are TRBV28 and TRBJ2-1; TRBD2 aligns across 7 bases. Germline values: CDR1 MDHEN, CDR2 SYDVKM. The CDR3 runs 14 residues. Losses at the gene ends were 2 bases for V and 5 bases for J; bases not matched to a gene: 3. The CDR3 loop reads CASSLGGEDNEQFF. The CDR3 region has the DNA TGTGCCAGCAGTTTAGGGGGGGAGGACAATGAGCAGTTCTTC. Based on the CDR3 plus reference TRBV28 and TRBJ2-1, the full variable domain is DVKVTQSSRYLVKRTGEKVFLECVQDMDHENMFWYRQDPGLGLRLIYFSYDVKMKEKGDIPEGYSVSREKKERFSLILESASTNQTSMYLCASSLGGEDNEQFFGPGTRLTVL.

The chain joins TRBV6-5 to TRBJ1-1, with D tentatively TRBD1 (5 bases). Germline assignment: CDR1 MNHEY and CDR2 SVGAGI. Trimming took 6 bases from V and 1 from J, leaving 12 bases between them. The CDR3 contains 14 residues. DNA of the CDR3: TGTGCCAGCAGGGGCCTGGGGGGGAACACTGAAGCTTTCTTT. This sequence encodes CASRGLGGNTEAFF.

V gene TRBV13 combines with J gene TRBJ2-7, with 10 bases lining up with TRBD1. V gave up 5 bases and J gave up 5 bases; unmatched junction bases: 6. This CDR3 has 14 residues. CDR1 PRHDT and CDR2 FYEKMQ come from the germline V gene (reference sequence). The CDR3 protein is CASSPTGGKNEQYF. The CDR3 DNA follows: TGTGCCAGCAGCCCGACAGGGGGCAAGAACGAGCAGTACTTC.

Here the CDR3 reads CASSQDRRSGIVTGELFF. CDR3 in DNA: TGCGCCAGCAGCCAAGATAGGCGGAGCGGGATTGTCACCGGGGAGCTGTTTTTT. This sequence joins TRBV4-3 and TRBJ2-2, with 7 positions matching TRBD2. The CDR3 has 18 amino acids. Germline CDR1 is LGHNA and CDR2 is YSLEER. The trim removed 0 bases at V and 4 bases at J, leaving 11 bases unmatched.

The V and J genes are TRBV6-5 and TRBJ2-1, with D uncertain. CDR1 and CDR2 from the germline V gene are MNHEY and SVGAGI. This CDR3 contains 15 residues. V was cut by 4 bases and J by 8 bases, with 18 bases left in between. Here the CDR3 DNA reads TGTGCCAGCAGTTTCCTCGCGACCCGCCCAGATGAGCAGTTCTTC. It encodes CASSFLATRPDEQFF.

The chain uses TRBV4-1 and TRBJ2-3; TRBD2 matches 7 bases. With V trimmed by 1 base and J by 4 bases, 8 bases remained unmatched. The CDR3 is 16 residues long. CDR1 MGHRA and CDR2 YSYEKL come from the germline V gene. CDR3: CASSQVVAGAADTQYF. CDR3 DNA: TGCGCCAGCAGCCAAGTTGTGGCGGGAGCTGCAGATACGCAGTATTTT.

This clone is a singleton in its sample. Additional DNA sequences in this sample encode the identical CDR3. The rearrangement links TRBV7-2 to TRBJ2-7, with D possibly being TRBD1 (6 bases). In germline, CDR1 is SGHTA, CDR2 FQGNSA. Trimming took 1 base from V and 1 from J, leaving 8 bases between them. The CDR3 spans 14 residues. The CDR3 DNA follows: TGTGCCAGCAGCTTAGGAGGGGGTTCCTACGAGCAGTACTTC. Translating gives CASSLGGGSYEQYF.

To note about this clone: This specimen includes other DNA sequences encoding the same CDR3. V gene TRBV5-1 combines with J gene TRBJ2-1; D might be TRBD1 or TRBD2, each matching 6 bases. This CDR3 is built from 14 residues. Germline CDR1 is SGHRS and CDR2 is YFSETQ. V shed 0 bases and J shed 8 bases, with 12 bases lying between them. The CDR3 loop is CASSLVAGGDEQFF. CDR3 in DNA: TGCGCCAGCAGCTTGGTTGCCGGGGGCGATGAGCAGTTCTTC.

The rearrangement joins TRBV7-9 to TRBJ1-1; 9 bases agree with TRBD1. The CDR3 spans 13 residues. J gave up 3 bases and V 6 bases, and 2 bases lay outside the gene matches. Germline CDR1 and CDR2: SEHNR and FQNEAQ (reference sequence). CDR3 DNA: TGTGCCAGCAGTTGGACAGGGGACACTGAAGCTTTCTTT. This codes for CASSWTGDTEAFF.

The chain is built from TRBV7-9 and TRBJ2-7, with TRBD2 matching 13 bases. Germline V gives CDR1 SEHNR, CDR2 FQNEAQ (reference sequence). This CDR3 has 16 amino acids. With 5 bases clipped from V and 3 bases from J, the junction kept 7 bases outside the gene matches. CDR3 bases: TGTGCCAGCAGCCTAGGGACTAGCGGGACAGACTACGAGCAGTACTTC. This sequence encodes CASSLGTSGTDYEQYF. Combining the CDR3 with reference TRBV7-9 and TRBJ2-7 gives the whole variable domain DTGVSQNPRHKITKRGQNVTFRCDPISEHNRLYWYRQTLGQGPEFLTYFQNEAQLEKSRLLSDRFSAERPKGSFSTLEIQRTEQGDSAMYLCASSLGTSGTDYEQYFGPGTRLTVT.

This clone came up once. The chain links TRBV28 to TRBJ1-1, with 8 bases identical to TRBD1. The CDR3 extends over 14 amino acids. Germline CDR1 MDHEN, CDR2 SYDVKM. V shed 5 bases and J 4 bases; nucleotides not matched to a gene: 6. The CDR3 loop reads CASSPRTGRTEAFF. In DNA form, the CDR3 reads TGTGCCAGCAGTCCCAGGACAGGGCGCACTGAAGCTTTCTTT.

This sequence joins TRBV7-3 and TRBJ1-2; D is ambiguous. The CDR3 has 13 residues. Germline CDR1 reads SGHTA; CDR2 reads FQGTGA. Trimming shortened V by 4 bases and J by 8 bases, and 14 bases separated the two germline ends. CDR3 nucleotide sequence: TGTGCCAGCAGCTCGAGCCTGAATGAGGGCTACACCTTC. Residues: CASSSSLNEGYTF.

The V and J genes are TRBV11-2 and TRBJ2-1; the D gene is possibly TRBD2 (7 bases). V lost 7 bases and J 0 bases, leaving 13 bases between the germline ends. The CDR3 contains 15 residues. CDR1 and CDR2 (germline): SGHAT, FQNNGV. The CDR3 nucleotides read TGTGCCAGCAACGCGGGGGCTAGCTCCTACAATGAGCAGTTCTTC. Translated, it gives CASNAGASSYNEQFF.

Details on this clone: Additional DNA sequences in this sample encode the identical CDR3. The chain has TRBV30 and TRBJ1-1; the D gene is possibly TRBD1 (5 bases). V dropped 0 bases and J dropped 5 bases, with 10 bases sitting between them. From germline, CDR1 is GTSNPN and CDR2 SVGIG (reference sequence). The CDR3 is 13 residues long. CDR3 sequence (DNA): TGTGCCTGGAGTGTTGGGGGAAGGACTGAAGCTTTCTTT. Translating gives CAWSVGGRTEAFF.

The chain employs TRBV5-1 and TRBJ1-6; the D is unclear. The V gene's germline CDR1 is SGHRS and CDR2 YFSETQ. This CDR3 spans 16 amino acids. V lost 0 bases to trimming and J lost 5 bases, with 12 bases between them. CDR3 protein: CASSLAAGLDNSPLHF. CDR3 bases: TGCGCCAGCAGCTTGGCCGCGGGTTTGGATAATTCACCCCTCCACTTT.

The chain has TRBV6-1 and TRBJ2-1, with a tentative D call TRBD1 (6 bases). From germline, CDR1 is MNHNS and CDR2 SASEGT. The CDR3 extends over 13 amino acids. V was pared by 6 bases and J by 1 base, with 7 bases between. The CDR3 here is CASRGGSYNEQFF. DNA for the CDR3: TGTGCCAGCAGAGGGGGATCCTACAATGAGCAGTTCTTC.

The CDR3 DNA reads TGTGCCAGCAGCCCGAGAGGGGCGGGAGGGCAAGAGACCCAGTACTTC. Protein sequence: CASSPRGAGGQETQYF. The chain combines TRBV7-6 with TRBJ2-5; 9 bases fit TRBD2. CDR1 and CDR2 (germline): SGHVS, FNYEAQ. The CDR3 is 16 amino acids. V shed 5 bases and J 2 bases; nucleotides not matched to a gene: 9.

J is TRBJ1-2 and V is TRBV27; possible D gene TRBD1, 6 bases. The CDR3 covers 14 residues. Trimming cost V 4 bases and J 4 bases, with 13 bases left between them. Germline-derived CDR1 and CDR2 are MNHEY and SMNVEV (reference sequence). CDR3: CASSSSGDGYGYTF. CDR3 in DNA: TGTGCCAGCAGTTCTTCAGGGGATGGCTATGGCTACACCTTC.

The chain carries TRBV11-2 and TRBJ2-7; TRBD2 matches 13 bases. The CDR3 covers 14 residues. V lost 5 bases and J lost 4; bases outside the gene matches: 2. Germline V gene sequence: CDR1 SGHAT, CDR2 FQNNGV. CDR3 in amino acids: CASSTTSGGYEQYF. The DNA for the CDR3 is TGTGCCAGCAGCACGACTAGCGGGGGGTACGAGCAGTACTTC.

CDR3 sequence reads: CSVEEWTGYGYTF. Written as DNA, the CDR3 is TGCAGCGTTGAAGAATGGACAGGCTATGGCTACACCTTC. J is TRBJ1-2 and V is TRBV29-1, with 7 bases that match TRBD1. The CDR3 sequence is 13 residues long. Losses at the gene ends were 0 bases for V and 4 bases for J; bases not matched to a gene: 2. CDR1 is SQVTM and CDR2 is ANQGSEA in the germline V gene.